Listed below are T cell receptor beta chains from one sample, sequenced in a study of T cell responses to AZD1222 COVID-19 vaccine. Sequenced by immunoSEQ multiplex PCR; TCRdb stores in-frame clones only, minus some. The table records approximately 100,000 clones, approximately 89% of them present only once. The sample here was peripheral blood, taken on day 0 of AZD1222 vaccination. These receptors were obtained from an adult in good health. Each CDR3 is given with its conserved first and last residue. Each record gives: J gene, V gene, clone size, CDR3 length, D gene, CDR3 DNA, CDR3 protein. The D gene is left open where the match is weak. Part of the rows lack a size; the others show once, few, many or a class for expanded clones.

>TRBJ1-4|TRBV4-1|-|16|TRBD1
TGCGCCAGCAGCCGACTACTGACAGGGACTAATGAAAAACTGTTTTTT
CASSRLLTGTNEKLFF
>TRBJ2-1|TRBV11-3|-|13|-
TGTGCCAGCAGCTTAGATCTAAGCAATGAGCAGTTCTTC
CASSLDLSNEQFF
>TRBJ2-7|TRBV18|-|12|-
TGTGCCAGCTCACCCACAGGGTACGAGCAGTACTTC
CASSPTGYEQYF
>TRBJ1-1|TRBV7-8|-|15|-
TGTGCCAGCAGCTTAGCCCCAAGGGGGTCGGTTGAAGCTTTCTTT
CASSLAPRGSVEAFF
>TRBJ1-2|TRBV2|few|15|-
TGTGCCAGCAGTGACAGGGGATATTCTAACTATGGCTACACCTTC
CASSDRGYSNYGYTF
>TRBJ2-5|TRBV6-5|-|12|TRBD2
TGTGCCACCAGGGACTATAAAGAGACCCAGTACTTC
CATRDYKETQYF
>TRBJ2-5|TRBV27|-|18|TRBD2
TGTGCCAGCAGCCTAGTAGCTAGCGGGGGGGCCCTAGCAGAGACCCAGTACTTC
CASSLVASGGALAETQYF
>TRBJ2-7|TRBV4-1|once|13|TRBD1
TGCGCCAGCTCTAACAGGGGGGCCTACGAGCAGTACTTC
CASSNRGAYEQYF
>TRBJ1-1|TRBV6-1|-|14|-
TGTGCCAGCAGTGAAGACTGGGGCGGTACTGAAGCTTTCTTT
CASSEDWGGTEAFF
>TRBJ2-7|TRBV29-1|-|12|-
TGCAGCGTTGAAGGCCAGGGTATCGGGCAGTACTTC
CSVEGQGIGQYF
>TRBJ2-7|TRBV4-1|-|15|TRBD2
TGCGCCAGCAGCCGGAGGACTAGCAGTCTCCACGAGCAGTACTTC
CASSRRTSSLHEQYF
>TRBJ2-3|TRBV7-9|-|16|-
TGTGCCAGCAGCTTAGTATTGGGAATAAGGACAGATACGCAGTATTTT
CASSLVLGIRTDTQYF
>TRBJ1-1|TRBV2|-|11|-
TGTGCCAGCAGCGGACTCGGACAGTTTGGATTT
CASSGLGQFGF
>TRBJ1-4|TRBV5-1|-|15|-
TGCGCCAGCAGCTTGGGTGGAGCAACTAATGAAAAACTGTTTTTT
CASSLGGATNEKLFF
>TRBJ1-2|TRBV7-9|-|12|-
TGTGCCAGCAGGGATCCTAACTATGGCTACACCTTC
CASRDPNYGYTF
>TRBJ1-4|TRBV15|-|15|-
TGTGCCACCAGCAGAGCGGGACTAGAGAATGAAAAACTGTTTTTT
CATSRAGLENEKLFF
>TRBJ1-2|TRBV27|-|12|-
TGTGCCAGCAGATCACGTCACTATGGCTACACCTTC
CASRSRHYGYTF
>TRBJ1-3|TRBV18|-|15|-
TGTGCCAGCTCACCGGGATCATACTCTGGAAACACCATATATTTT
CASSPGSYSGNTIYF
>TRBJ2-7|TRBV7-2|-|14|-
TGTGCCAGCAGCTTAACGGGGTCCTCCTACGAGCAGTACTTC
CASSLTGSSYEQYF
>TRBJ1-4|TRBV18|-|13|-
TGTGCCAGCTCACCACCGACTAATGAAAAACTGTTTTTT
CASSPPTNEKLFF
>TRBJ1-5|TRBV7-8|-|14|TRBD1
TGTGCCAGCAGCGAGGGACAGGGGGGTCAGCCCCAGCATTTT
CASSEGQGGQPQHF
>TRBJ2-7|TRBV5-1|once|12|TRBD1
TGCGCCAGCGGACAGGACTCCTACGAGCAGTACTTC
CASGQDSYEQYF
>TRBJ2-1|TRBV7-8|few|17|-
TGTGCCAGCAGCTCGGGTGGCCGACGGGGGCCCCACAATGAGCAGTTCTTC
CASSSGGRRGPHNEQFF
>TRBJ2-2|TRBV19|-|16|TRBD1
TGTGCCAGTAGTATACGGGACAGGGAAAACACCGGGGAGCTGTTTTTT
CASSIRDRENTGELFF
>TRBJ1-1|TRBV2|-|10|-
TGTGCCAGCAGGGTGACTGAAGCTTTCTTT
CASRVTEAFF
>TRBJ1-4|TRBV6-5|-|15|TRBD1
TGTGCCAGCACCTACCGGCAGGGGGCGCGCGAAAAACTGTTTTTT
CASTYRQGAREKLFF
>TRBJ1-1|TRBV9|-|12|-
TGTGCCAGCAGCGGGGATACCACTGAAGCTTTCTTT
CASSGDTTEAFF
>TRBJ1-4|TRBV7-6|-|16|-
TGTGCCAGCAGCTTAGAGCCGGGAGCAACTAATGAAAAACTGTTTTTT
CASSLEPGATNEKLFF
>TRBJ1-2|TRBV6-5|few|14|-
TGTGCCAGCAGACCCGATGGGCAGGGAGGTGGCTACACCTTC
CASRPDGQGGGYTF
>TRBJ1-2|TRBV2|-|16|-
TGTGCCAGCAGTGAGGGATCCAATTCGGGAATGCTCTTTTACACCTTC
CASSEGSNSGMLFYTF